The rows below give T cell receptor beta chains drawn from one sample of a study of shared clonotypes between healthy human individuals. Here immunoSEQ multiplex PCR was the method, and the copy in TCRdb shows in-frame clones only, minus some. The sample lists some 480,000 clones; less than 80% were seen once. Specimen: PBMCs. The origin of the receptors is a woman in her thirties or forties in good health. Some clones in this sample may be carry-over from other donors' samples. The CDR3 runs from the conserved cysteine through the conserved F or W. Fields, in order: J gene, D gene, V gene, clone size, CDR3 length, CDR3 protein, CDR3 DNA. The D gene is left open where the match is weak. Clone size appears in some rows only: once, few, many, or a class for an expanded clone.

>TRBJ2-7|TRBD2|TRBV7-9|-|16
CASSLARASGDYEQYF
TGTGCCAGCAGCTTAGCGAGGGCTAGCGGAGACTACGAGCAGTACTTC
>TRBJ2-2|-|TRBV15|-|14
CATSRGQHTGELFF
TGTGCCACCAGCAGAGGACAGCACACCGGGGAGCTGTTTTTT
>TRBJ2-3|-|TRBV28|-|11
CASSSVATQYF
TGTGCCAGCAGTTCGGTAGCCACGCAGTATTTT
>TRBJ1-6|TRBD1|TRBV7-2|-|15
CASSPGQGRNSPLHF
TGTGCCAGCAGCCCTGGACAGGGTAGAAATTCACCCCTCCACTTT
>TRBJ2-5|-|TRBV6-6|-|13
CASRGRLGETQYF
TGTGCCAGCAGGGGCCGACTAGGAGAGACCCAGTACTTC
>TRBJ2-7|-|TRBV7-2|once|13
CASSLGVIDEQYF
TGTGCCAGCAGCTTAGGGGTAATCGACGAGCAGTACTTC
>TRBJ1-2|-|TRBV6-6|many|15
CASSFQGTSNYGYTF
TGTGCCAGCAGTTTTCAGGGAACTTCCAACTATGGCTACACCTTC
>TRBJ2-7|TRBD2|TRBV7-6|-|16
CASSLRAAGNSYEQYF
TGTGCCAGCAGCTTACGGGCAGCGGGGAACTCCTACGAGCAGTACTTC
>TRBJ2-2|TRBD2|TRBV28|-|18
CASRPVRGLAGGAGELFF
TGTGCCAGTAGACCAGTTCGGGGACTAGCGGGAGGCGCCGGGGAGCTGTTTTTT
>TRBJ2-3|-|TRBV7-9|-|13
CASGGAGTDTQYF
TGTGCCAGCGGGGGGGCCGGCACAGATACGCAGTATTTT
>TRBJ1-1|-|TRBV11-1|once|13
CASSSDSYTEAFF
TGTGCCAGCAGCTCGGACAGCTACACTGAAGCTTTCTTT
>TRBJ1-1|-|TRBV28|-|13
CASSFRGYTEAFF
TGTGCCAGCAGTTTCAGGGGATACACTGAAGCTTTCTTT
>TRBJ2-5|-|TRBV28|once|16
CASSLSTARGWETQYF
TGTGCCAGCAGTTTATCTACGGCCAGGGGCTGGGAGACCCAGTACTTC
>TRBJ2-1|-|TRBV28|-|13
CASSFPRTSEQFF
TGTGCCAGCAGTTTTCCTCGAACGAGTGAGCAGTTCTTC
>TRBJ1-5|-|TRBV7-2|-|12
CASSLGFQPQHF
TGTGCCAGCAGCTTGGGGTTCCAGCCCCAGCATTTT
>TRBJ2-1|TRBD2|TRBV4-3|-|14
CASSQEIGREGQFF
TGCGCCAGCAGCCAAGAGATCGGTCGGGAGGGCCAGTTCTTC
>TRBJ1-4|-|TRBV5-1|-|17
CASSSIDEMYLNEKLFF
TGCGCCAGCAGCTCCATCGATGAGATGTACCTTAATGAAAAACTGTTTTTT
>TRBJ2-3|TRBD2|TRBV30|-|15
CAWRGLAGTTDTQYF
TGTGCCTGGAGAGGACTAGCGGGGACCACAGATACGCAGTATTTT
>TRBJ2-5|TRBD2|TRBV18|-|14
CASSGREGQETQYF
TGTGCCAGCTCAGGCCGGGAGGGCCAAGAGACCCAGTACTTC
>TRBJ1-2|TRBD1|TRBV2|few|15
CASSPGQGRVYGYTF
TGTGCCAGCAGTCCTGGACAGGGAAGAGTCTATGGCTACACCTTC
>TRBJ2-3|TRBD2|TRBV18|once|16
CASSPPGSGYTDTQYF
TGTGCCAGCTCACCTCCGGGTAGCGGGTACACAGATACGCAGTATTTT
>TRBJ1-4|-|TRBV7-2|many|15
CASSWKGGEGEKLFF
TGTGCCAGCAGCTGGAAAGGGGGGGAGGGAGAAAAACTGTTTTTT
>TRBJ2-7|-|TRBV28|-|13
CASSSPETYEQYF
TGTGCCAGCAGTTCCCCGGAGACCTACGAGCAGTACTTC
>TRBJ2-1|-|TRBV6-5|once|14
CASSGGEGPNEQFF
TGTGCCAGCAGTGGGGGAGAGGGTCCCAATGAGCAGTTCTTC
>TRBJ1-2|-|TRBV5-5|-|13
CASSWEPHGGYTF
TGTGCCAGCAGCTGGGAACCCCACGGCGGCTACACCTTC
>TRBJ2-7|TRBD1|TRBV18|-|14
CASSPDREIYEQYF
TGTGCCAGCTCACCGGACAGGGAAATCTACGAGCAGTACTTC
>TRBJ2-7|TRBD2|TRBV6-6|-|14
CASSYNGLAGEQYF
TGTGCCAGCAGTTACAACGGACTAGCCGGCGAGCAGTACTTC